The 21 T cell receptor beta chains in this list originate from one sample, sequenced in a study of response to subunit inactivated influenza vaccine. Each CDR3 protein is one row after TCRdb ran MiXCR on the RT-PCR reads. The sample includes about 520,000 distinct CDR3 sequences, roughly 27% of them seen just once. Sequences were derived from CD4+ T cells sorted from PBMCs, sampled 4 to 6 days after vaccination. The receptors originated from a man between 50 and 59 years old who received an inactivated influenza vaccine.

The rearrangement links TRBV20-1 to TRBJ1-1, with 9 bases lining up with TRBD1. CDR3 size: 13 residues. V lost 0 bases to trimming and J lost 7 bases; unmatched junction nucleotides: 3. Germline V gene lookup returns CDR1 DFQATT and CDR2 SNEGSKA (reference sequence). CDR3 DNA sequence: TGCAGTGCTAGAGAACAGGGGGCCGGTGAAGCTTTCTTT. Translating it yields CSAREQGAGEAFF.

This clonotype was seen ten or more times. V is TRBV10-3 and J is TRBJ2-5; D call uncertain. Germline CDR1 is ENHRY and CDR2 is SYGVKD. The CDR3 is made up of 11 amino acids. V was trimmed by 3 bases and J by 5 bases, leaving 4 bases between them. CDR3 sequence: CAISDGETQYF. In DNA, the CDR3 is TGTGCCATCAGTGACGGGGAGACCCAGTACTTC.

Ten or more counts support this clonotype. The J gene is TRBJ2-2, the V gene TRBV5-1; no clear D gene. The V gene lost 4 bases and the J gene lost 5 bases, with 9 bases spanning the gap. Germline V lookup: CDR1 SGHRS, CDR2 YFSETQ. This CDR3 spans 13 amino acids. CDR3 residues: CASSPDSTGELFF. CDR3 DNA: TGCGCCAGCAGCCCCGATAGTACCGGGGAGCTGTTTTTT.

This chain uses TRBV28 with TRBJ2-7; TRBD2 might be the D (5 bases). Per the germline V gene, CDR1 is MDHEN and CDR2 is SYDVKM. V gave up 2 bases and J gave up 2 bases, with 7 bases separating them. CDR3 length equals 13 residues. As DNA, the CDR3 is TGTGCCAGCAGTTTAGGGAGTGCCTACGAGCAGTACTTC. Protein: CASSLGSAYEQYF.

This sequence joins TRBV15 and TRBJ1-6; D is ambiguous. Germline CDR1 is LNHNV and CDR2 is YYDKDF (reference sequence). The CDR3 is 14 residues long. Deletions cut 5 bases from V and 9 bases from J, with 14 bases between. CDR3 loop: CATSSYPEGSPLHF. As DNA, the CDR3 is TGTGCCACCAGCTCGTACCCGGAGGGTTCACCCCTCCACTTT.

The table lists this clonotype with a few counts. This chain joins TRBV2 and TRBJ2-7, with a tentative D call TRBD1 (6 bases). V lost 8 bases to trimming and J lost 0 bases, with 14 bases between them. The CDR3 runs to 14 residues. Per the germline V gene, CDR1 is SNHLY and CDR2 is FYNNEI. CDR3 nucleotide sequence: TGTGCCAGCGGCTGGACAGAGAGCTCCTACGAGCAGTACTTC. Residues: CASGWTESSYEQYF.

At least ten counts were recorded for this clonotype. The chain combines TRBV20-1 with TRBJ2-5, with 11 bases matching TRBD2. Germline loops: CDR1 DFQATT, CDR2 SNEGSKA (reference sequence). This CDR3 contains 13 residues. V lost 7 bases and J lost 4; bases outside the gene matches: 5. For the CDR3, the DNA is TGCAGTGTCACCGGGACTAGCGGAGAGACCCAGTACTTC. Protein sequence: CSVTGTSGETQYF.

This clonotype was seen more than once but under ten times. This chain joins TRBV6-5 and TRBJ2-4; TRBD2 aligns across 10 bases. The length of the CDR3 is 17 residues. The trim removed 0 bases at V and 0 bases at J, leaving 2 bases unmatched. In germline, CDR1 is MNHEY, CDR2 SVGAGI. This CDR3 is CASSYSRTSGAKNIQYF. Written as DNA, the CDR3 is TGTGCCAGCAGTTACTCGAGGACTAGCGGAGCCAAAAACATTCAGTACTTC.

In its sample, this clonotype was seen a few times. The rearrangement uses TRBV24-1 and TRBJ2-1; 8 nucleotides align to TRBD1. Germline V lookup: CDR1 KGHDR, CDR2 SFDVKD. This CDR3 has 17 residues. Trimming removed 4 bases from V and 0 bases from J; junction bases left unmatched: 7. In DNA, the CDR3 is TGTGCCACCAGTGACCCAGGGGGCCTGAGCTCCTACAATGAGCAGTTCTTC. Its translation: CATSDPGGLSSYNEQFF.

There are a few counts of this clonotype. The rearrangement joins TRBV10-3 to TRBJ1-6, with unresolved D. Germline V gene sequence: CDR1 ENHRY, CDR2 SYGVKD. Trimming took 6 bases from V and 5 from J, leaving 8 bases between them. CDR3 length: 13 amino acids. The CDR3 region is CAIRTQDNSPLHF. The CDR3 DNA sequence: TGTGCCATCAGGACGCAAGATAATTCACCCCTCCACTTT.

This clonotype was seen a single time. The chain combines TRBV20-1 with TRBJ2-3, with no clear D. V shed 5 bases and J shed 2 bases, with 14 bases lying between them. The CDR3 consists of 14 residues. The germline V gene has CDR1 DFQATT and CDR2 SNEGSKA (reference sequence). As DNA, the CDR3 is TGCAGTGCTCCTCCTAGAACTTTCACAGATACGCAGTATTTT. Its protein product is CSAPPRTFTDTQYF.

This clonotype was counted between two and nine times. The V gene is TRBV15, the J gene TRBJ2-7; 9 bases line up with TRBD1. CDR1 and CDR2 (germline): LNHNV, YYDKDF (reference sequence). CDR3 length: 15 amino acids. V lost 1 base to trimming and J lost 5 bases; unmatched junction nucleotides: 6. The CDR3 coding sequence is TGTGCCACCAGCAGAGGAGGACAGGGGAGAGACGAGCAGTACTTC. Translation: CATSRGGQGRDEQYF.

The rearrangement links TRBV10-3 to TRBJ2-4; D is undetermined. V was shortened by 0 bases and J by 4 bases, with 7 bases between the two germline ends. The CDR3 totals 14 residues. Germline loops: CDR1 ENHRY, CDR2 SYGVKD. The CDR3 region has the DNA TGTGCCATCAGTGAGTCGCAGGTTAAAAACATTCAGTACTTC. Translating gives CAISESQVKNIQYF.

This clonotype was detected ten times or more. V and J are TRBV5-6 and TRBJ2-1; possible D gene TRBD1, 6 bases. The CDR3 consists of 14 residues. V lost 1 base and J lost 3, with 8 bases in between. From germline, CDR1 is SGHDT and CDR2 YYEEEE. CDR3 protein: CASSLPGVYNEQFF. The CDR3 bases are TGTGCCAGCAGCTTGCCAGGGGTCTACAATGAGCAGTTCTTC.

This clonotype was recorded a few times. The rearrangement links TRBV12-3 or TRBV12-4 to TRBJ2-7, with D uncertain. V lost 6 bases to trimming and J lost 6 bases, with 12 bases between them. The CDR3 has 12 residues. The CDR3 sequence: CASSLSFLEQYF. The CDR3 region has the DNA TGTGCCAGCAGCCTCAGTTTTCTCGAGCAGTACTTC.

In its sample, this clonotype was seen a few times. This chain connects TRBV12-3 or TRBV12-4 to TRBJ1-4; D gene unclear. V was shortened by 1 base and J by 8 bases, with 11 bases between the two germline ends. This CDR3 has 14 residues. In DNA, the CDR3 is TGTGCCAGCAGTTTAGGGGCGGCGGCGGAAAAACTGTTTTTT. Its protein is CASSLGAAAEKLFF.

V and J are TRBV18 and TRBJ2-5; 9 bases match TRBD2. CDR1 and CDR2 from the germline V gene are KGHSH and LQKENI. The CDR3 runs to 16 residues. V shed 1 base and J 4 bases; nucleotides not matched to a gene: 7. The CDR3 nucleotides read TGTGCCAGCTCACCACGGAGGATAGCGGGAGTAGAGACCCAGTACTTC. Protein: CASSPRRIAGVETQYF. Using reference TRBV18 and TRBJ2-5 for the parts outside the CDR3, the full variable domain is NAGVMQNPRHLVRRRGQEARLRCSPMKGHSHVYWYRQLPEEGLKFMVYLQKENIIDESGMPKERFSAEFPKEGPSILRIQQVVRGDSAAYFCASSPRRIAGVETQYFGPGTRLLVL.

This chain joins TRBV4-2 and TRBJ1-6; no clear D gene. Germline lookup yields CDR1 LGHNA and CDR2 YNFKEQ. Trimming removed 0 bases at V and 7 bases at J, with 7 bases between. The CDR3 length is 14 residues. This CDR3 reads CASSQDFVNSPLHF. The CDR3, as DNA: TGTGCCAGCAGCCAAGATTTCGTAAATTCACCCCTCCACTTT.

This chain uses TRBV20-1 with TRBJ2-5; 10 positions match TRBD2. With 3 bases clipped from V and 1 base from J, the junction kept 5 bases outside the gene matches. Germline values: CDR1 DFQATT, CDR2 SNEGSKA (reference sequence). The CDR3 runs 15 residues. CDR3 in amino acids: CSARVLAGAQETQYF. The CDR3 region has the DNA TGCAGTGCTAGGGTGCTAGCGGGGGCCCAAGAGACCCAGTACTTC.

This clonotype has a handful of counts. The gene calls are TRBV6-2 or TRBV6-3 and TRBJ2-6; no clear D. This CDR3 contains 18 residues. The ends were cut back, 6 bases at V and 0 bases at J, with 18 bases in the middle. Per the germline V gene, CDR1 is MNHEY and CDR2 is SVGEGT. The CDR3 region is CASSTAGPTSSGANVLTF. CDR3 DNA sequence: TGTGCCAGCAGCACTGCCGGGCCTACCAGCTCTGGGGCCAACGTCCTGACTTTC.

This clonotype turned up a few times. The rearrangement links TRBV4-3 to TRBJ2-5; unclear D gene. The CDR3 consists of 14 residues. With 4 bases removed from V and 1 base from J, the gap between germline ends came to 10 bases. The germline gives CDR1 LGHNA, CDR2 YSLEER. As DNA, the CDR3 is TGCGCCAGCAGCCCGACTCGGACCCAAGAGACCCAGTACTTC. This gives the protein CASSPTRTQETQYF.